The rows below give T cell receptor beta chains drawn from one sample of a study of blood T cell repertoires in COVID-19. Method: immunoSEQ multiplex PCR; TCRdb's copy keeps in-frame clones and lacks some. Of about 63,000 clones in the sample, over 75% were seen once. The material sequenced was peripheral blood. These receptors came from a man aged 60 to 69 with COVID-19, enrolled during active disease. The conserved cysteine and the conserved F or W are not part of the CDR3 here. The order of the fields is V gene, CDR3 protein.

TRBV2	ASSEMGLADTQY
TRBV3-1/TRBV3-2	ASSQQGGYGYT
TRBV11-3	ASSTEETQY
TRBV9	ASSPGGSYEQY
TRBV6-1	ASSEATGRGETQY
TRBV5-1	ASSSSRGNTEAF
TRBV6-5	ASSYGGTGTYEQY
TRBV5-4	ASSSFAGGSYNEQF
TRBV5-1	ASSLADRGSYNSPLH
TRBV5-8	ASSSRTGGNNSPLH
TRBV7-3	ASSLAGAPLGEAF
TRBV4-2	ASSLQNTIY
TRBV15	ATSRRPRLLPSNTEAF
TRBV11-2	ASSLEGSPYNEQF
TRBV5-4	ASSLEEGRKYGYT
TRBV6-1	ASSESGRDSAF
TRBV4-2	ASSQDPGQGAGNTIY
TRBV5-5	ASSLDLAVTYEQY
TRBV30	AWSTGQNSGNTIY
TRBV9	ASSRSGQGNTDTQY
TRBV11-2	ASSLGVGGTYGYT
TRBV12-3/TRBV12-4	ASSGDRTEAF
TRBV29-1	SAATEINSPLH
TRBV7-8	ASSPGGTEAF
TRBV4-1	ASSQDGEGYLNTEAF
TRBV19	ASSAASSDTQY
TRBV3-1/TRBV3-2	ASSPTTGRFAEAF
TRBV12-5	ASGAGRGTQNIQY
TRBV10-2	ASSESGRGGLAGPGGTDTQY
TRBV11-2	ASSIEAGFNTEAF
TRBV7-9	ASSSVRGANYGYT
TRBV13	ASSFQRVNTDTQY